The clone carrying this T cell receptor (beta chain) has a handful of counts. Its antigen is undetermined. The sample has other DNA sequences that encode this CDR3 too. Repertoires were generated with immunoSEQ multiplex PCR, while TCRdb's copy carries only in-frame clones and drops some. The repertoire holds about 140,000 clones, with about 93% as singletons. The sample originates from a study of T cell responses to AZD1222 COVID-19 vaccine. Findings of the study overall: In the spike-specific TCR repertoire, nearly half reportedly target unmutated variant regions.

Germline V gene sequence: CDR1 SNHLY, CDR2 FYNNEI. There are 12 residues in the CDR3. V lost 8 bases to trimming and J lost 2 bases, with 10 bases between them. Sequenced material: peripheral blood, taken on day 0 of AZD1222 vaccination. This clonotype was obtained from an adult in good health. The chain uses TRBV2 and TRBJ2-7, with D perhaps TRBD1 (6 bases). CDR3 nucleotides: TGTGCCAGCGGCAGGGACACCTACGAGCAGTACTTC. It specifies CASGRDTYEQYF.